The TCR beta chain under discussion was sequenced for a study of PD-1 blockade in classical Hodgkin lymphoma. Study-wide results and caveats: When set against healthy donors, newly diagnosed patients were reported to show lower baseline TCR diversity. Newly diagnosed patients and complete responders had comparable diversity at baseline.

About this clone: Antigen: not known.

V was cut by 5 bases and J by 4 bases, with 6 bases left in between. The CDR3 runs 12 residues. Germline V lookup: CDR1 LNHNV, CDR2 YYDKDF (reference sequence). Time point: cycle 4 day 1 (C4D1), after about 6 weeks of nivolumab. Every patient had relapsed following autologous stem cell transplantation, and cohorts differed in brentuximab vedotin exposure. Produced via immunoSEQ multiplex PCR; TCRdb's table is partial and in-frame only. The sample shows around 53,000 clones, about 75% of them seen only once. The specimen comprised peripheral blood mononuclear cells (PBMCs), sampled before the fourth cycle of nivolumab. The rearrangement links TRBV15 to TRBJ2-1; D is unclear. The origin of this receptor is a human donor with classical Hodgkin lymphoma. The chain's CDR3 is CATSPSYNEQFF. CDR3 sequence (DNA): TGTGCCACCAGCCCCTCTTACAATGAGCAGTTCTTC.